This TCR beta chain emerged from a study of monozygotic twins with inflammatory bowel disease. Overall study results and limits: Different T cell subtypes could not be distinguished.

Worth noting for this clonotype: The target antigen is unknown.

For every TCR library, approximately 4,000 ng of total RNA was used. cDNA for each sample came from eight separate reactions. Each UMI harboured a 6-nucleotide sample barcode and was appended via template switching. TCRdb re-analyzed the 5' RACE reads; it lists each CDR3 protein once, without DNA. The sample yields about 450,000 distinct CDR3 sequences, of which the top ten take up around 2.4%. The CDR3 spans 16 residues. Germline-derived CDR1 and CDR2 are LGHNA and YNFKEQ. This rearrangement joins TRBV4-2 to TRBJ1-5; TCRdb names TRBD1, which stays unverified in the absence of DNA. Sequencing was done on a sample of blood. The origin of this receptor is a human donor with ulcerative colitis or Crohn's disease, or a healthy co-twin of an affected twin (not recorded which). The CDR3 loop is CASSPGHSHSNQPQHF.